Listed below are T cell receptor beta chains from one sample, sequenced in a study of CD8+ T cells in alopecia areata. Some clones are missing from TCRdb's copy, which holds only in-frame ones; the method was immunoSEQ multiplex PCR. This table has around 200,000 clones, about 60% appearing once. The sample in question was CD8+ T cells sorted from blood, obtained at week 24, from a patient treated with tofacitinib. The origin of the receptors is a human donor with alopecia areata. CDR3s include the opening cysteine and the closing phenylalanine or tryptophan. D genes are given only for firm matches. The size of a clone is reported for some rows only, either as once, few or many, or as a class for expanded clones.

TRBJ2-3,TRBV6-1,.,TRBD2,TGTGCCAGCAGTGATCGGCGGGGGGACACAGATACGCAGTATTTT,CASSDRRGDTDTQYF
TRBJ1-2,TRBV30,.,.,TGTGCCGGGATCCAGGGGATCAACTATGGCTACACCTTC,CAGIQGINYGYTF
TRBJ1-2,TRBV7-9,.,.,TGTGCCAGCAGCTTTTTTCAGGGGAGAAGTGGCTACACCTTC,CASSFFQGRSGYTF
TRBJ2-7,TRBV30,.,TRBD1,TGTGCCTGGAGTCCGGACAGGGTCTACGAGCAGTACTTC,CAWSPDRVYEQYF
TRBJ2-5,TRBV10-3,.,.,TGTGCCATCAGTGTGCAATACCAAGAGACCCAGTACTTC,CAISVQYQETQYF
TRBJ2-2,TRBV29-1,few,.,TGCAGCGTTCAGGGGACGGCCGGGGAGCTGTTTTTT,CSVQGTAGELFF
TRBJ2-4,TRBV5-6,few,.,TGTGCCAGCAGCTTGGGGCGGGACATTCAGTACTTC,CASSLGRDIQYF
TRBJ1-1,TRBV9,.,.,TGTGCCAGCAGCGTTCCGGCAGGGCCCATGAACACTGAAGCTTTCTTT,CASSVPAGPMNTEAFF
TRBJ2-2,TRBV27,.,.,TGTGCCAGCAGTTTAGGGATCGGGGAGCTGTTTTTT,CASSLGIGELFF
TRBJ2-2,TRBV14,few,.,TGTGCCAGCAGTCTTTTATTCCCCGGGGCCGGGGAGCTGTTTTTT,CASSLLFPGAGELFF
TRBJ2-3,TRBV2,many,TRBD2,TGTGCCAGCAGTGTTCTAGCGGGGGGAATCACAGATACGCAGTATTTT,CASSVLAGGITDTQYF
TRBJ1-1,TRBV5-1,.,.,TGCGCCAGCAGCCACCCTCCCGCCAGTGGGAACACTGAAGCTTTCTTT,CASSHPPASGNTEAFF
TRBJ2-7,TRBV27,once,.,TGTGCCAGCAGTTTAGAGCTAGGGAGCTACGAGCAGTACTTC,CASSLELGSYEQYF
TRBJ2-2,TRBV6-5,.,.,TGTGCCAGCAGTTACTCGGGGGATACCGGGGAGCTGTTTTTT,CASSYSGDTGELFF
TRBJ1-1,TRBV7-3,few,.,TGTGCCAGCAGCTTAAAGGCACAGGCCCCTGAAGCTTTCTTT,CASSLKAQAPEAFF
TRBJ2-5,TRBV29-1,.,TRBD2,TGCAGCGTTCACCTTAGCGGGGCCGGAGAGACCCAGTACTTC,CSVHLSGAGETQYF
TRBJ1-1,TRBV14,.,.,TGTGCCAGCAGCCAAGCCAAGATAGACACTGAAGCTTTCTTT,CASSQAKIDTEAFF
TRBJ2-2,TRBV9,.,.,TGTGCCAGCAGCGTAGGGGGTTCCACCGGGGAGCTGTTTTTT,CASSVGGSTGELFF
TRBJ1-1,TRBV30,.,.,TGTGCCTGGGGACAGATTAACACTGAAGCTTTCTTT,CAWGQINTEAFF
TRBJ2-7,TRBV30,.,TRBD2,TGTGCCTGGAGGGGGGGGACCTACGAGCAGTACTTC,CAWRGGTYEQYF
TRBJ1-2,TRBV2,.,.,TGTGCCAGCCTACTTACAGGGTCAAACTATGGCTACACCTTC,CASLLTGSNYGYTF
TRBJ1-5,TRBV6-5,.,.,TGTGCCAGCAGTTACGATGGGCAGGGTCAGCCCCAGCATTTT,CASSYDGQGQPQHF
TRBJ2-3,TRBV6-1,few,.,TGTGCCAGCCCAGCAAGGGGACTCACAGATACGCAGTATTTT,CASPARGLTDTQYF
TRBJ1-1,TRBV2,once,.,TGTGCCAGCAGTGGTTACAGGGAGAACACTGAAGCTTTCTTT,CASSGYRENTEAFF
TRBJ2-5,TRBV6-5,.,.,TGTGCCAGCAGTCCCTCGATCGCACAAGAGACCCAGCACTTC,CASSPSIAQETQHF
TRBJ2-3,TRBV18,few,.,TGTGCCAGCTCACCACCGTTCATCAAATCTTACCGCCCAGATACGCAGTATTTT,CASSPPFIKSYRPDTQYF
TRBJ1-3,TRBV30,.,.,TGTGCCCGGGCCGAAGGATCCGGAAACACCATATATTTT,CARAEGSGNTIYF
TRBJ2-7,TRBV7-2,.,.,TGTGCCAGCAGCTACCATTCGGGAAGCGAGCAGTACTTC,CASSYHSGSEQYF
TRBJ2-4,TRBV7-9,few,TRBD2,TGTGCCAGCAGCCCCCGACGGGAGGTAGCCAAAAACATTCAGTACTTC,CASSPRREVAKNIQYF
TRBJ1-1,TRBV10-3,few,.,TGTGCCATCAGTGAGTCGTTGTTGGTTGAAGCTTTCTTT,CAISESLLVEAFF
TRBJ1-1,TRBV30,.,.,TGTGCCTGGGGAGCCTTTAGCAGTGAAGCTTTCTTT,CAWGAFSSEAFF
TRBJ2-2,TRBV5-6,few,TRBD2,TGTGCCAGCAGCTTGCAAACTAGCGGGTACACCGGGGAGCTGTTTTTT,CASSLQTSGYTGELFF
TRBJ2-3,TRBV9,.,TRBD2,TGTGCCAGCAGCGTAGGGACTAGCGGGGGGGCCGCGTATTTT,CASSVGTSGGAAYF
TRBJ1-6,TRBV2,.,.,TGTGCCAGCAGTACCAGTGCCAGCTCCTATAATTCACCCCTCCACTTT,CASSTSASSYNSPLHF
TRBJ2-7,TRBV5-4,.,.,TGTGCCAGCAGCCCCCCCTATGGCGAGCAGTACTTC,CASSPPYGEQYF
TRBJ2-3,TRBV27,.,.,TGTGCCAGCAGTTTAGGGGCTAGCGATACAGATACGCAGTATTTT,CASSLGASDTDTQYF
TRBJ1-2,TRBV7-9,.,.,TGTGCCAGCAGCTTTAGGGGTCCGGGTGAGGGCTACACCTTC,CASSFRGPGEGYTF
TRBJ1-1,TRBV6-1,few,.,TGTGCCGGGCAGGGACGAGCTTTCTTT,CAGQGRAFF
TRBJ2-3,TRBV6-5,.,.,TGTGCCAGCAGCCCCGGACTGTCGGGGTCAGATACGCAGTATTTT,CASSPGLSGSDTQYF
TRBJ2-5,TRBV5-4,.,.,TGTGCCAGCATCCCAGACCCCGGGGGGCTCCAAGAGACCCAGTACTTC,CASIPDPGGLQETQYF
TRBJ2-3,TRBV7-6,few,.,TGTGCCAGCGGTTCCGCGGCAGATACGCAGTATTTT,CASGSAADTQYF
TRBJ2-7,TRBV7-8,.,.,TGTGCCAGCAGCTTAGTGGCCTCCGGAGAGCAGTACTTC,CASSLVASGEQYF
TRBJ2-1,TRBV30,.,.,TGTGCCTGGAGTGTCGGGGCGTCCTACAATGAGCAGTTCTTC,CAWSVGASYNEQFF
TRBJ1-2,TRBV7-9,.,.,TGTGCCAGCAAGAGGGGATCTTATGGCTACACCTTC,CASKRGSYGYTF
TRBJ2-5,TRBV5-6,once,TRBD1,TGTGCCAGCAGCTACGGGACAGGGGGCAGGGAGACCCAGTACTTC,CASSYGTGGRETQYF
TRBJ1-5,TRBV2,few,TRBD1,TGTGCCAGCTCGGACAGGGGGCAGGTCAATCAGCCCCAGCATTTT,CASSDRGQVNQPQHF
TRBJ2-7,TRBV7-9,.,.,TGTGCCAGCCCTTCAGAGACGAGGGGACGGTACGAGCAGTACTTC,CASPSETRGRYEQYF
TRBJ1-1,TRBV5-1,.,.,TGCGCCAGCAGCTTTAGGTGGAACACTGAAGCTTTCTTT,CASSFRWNTEAFF
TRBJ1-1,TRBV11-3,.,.,TGTGCCAGCAGCTCCCTCCCAAGGGCGGCGGGACTCCCAGGTTTGGCTGAAGCTTTCTTT,CASSSLPRAAGLPGLAEAFF
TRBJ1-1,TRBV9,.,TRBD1,TGTGCCAGCAGCATTGAACAGGGGCGGAACACTGAAGCTTTCTTT,CASSIEQGRNTEAFF
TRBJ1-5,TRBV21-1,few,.,TGTGCCAGCAGCACCCTCCGAGGCTCAGCCCCAGCCGATTTT,CASSTLRGSAPADF
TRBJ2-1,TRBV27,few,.,TGTGCCAGCAACTTTGGGGGACCCGGCGCGGGGCAGTTCTTC,CASNFGGPGAGQFF
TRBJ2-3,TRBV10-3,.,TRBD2,TGTGCCATCAGTGAATCGGGGGGGCCTGGTGATACGCAGTATTTT,CAISESGGPGDTQYF
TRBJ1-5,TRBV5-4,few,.,TGTGCCAGCAGCTTGAGGGGTGTTGGAGGCAATCAGCCCCAGCATTTT,CASSLRGVGGNQPQHF
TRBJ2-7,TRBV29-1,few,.,TGCAGCGTTAGACTACGGGACTACGAGCAGTACTTC,CSVRLRDYEQYF
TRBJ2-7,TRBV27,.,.,TGTGCCAGCAGTTCGAGGGAGGAGTATGGAGGGGAGCAGTACTTC,CASSSREEYGGEQYF
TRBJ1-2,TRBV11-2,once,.,TGTGCCAGCAGCCAGGTTCGGGAGGGGGGTAACTATGGCTACACCTTC,CASSQVREGGNYGYTF
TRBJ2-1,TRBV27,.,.,TGTGCCAGCAGTTTACGCGGGGCTTACAATGAGCAGTTCTTC,CASSLRGAYNEQFF